These 14 T cell receptor beta chains came from one sample sequenced in a study of blood T cell repertoires in COVID-19. Measured with immunoSEQ multiplex PCR; TCRdb has only the in-frame clones, and not every one. This table has about 49,000 clones, around 87% appearing once. Sequenced sample: peripheral blood. Receptor source: a human donor in a cohort sampled during active COVID-19.

The chain uses TRBV6-5 and TRBJ2-7, with 11 bases matching TRBD1. This CDR3 has 15 amino acids. Germline CDR1 MNHEY, CDR2 SVGAGI. The V gene end was trimmed by 3 bases and the J gene end by 6 bases; junction bases not matched to a gene: 7. The DNA of the CDR3 is TGTGCCAGCAGTTATCCCGGGACAGGGGGTGTCGAGCAGTACTTC. Its protein is CASSYPGTGGVEQYF.

The rearrangement uses TRBV29-1 and TRBJ1-2, with 7 nucleotides matching TRBD1. CDR1 and CDR2 (germline): SQVTM, ANQGSEA. The CDR3 is made up of 12 amino acids. V lost 4 bases to trimming and J lost 6 bases; unmatched junction nucleotides: 5. CDR3: CSVAEGAHGYTF. Written as DNA, the CDR3 is TGCAGCGTTGCTGAGGGGGCCCATGGCTACACCTTC.

This chain links TRBV19 with TRBJ1-1, with TRBD1 identical over 9 bases. This CDR3 has 14 amino acids. With V trimmed by 5 bases and J by 5 bases, 6 bases remained unmatched. Germline V gene data show CDR1 as LNHDA and CDR2 as SQIVND (reference sequence). The CDR3 DNA is TGTGCCAGTAGTTACAGGACAGGGGTGACTGAAGCTTTCTTT. Encoded protein: CASSYRTGVTEAFF.

The rearrangement joins TRBV5-6 to TRBJ1-4; no clear D. V was shortened by 1 base and J by 4 bases, with 8 bases between the two germline ends. CDR3 length: 14 amino acids. Germline V lookup: CDR1 SGHDT, CDR2 YYEEEE. The CDR3 DNA reads as TGTGCCAGCAGCTTGTTGAGCCTTAATGAAAAACTGTTTTTT. Encoded protein: CASSLLSLNEKLFF.

V usage is TRBV19 and J usage is TRBJ2-3; maybe TRBD1 (6 bases). From germline, CDR1 is LNHDA and CDR2 SQIVND (reference sequence). V shed 3 bases and J shed 3 bases, with 10 bases lying between them. CDR3 length equals 14 residues. The CDR3 sequence is CASSIQGKTDTQYF. The CDR3 DNA sequence: TGTGCCAGTAGTATCCAGGGGAAAACAGATACGCAGTATTTT.

This clone was seen only once. J is TRBJ2-1 and V is TRBV2; 8 bases are a match to TRBD2. This CDR3 is built from 16 residues. Germline lookup yields CDR1 SNHLY and CDR2 FYNNEI. V lost 2 bases, J lost 2 bases, and 5 bases stayed unmatched. The CDR3 DNA sequence: TGTGCCAGCAGTGAACGTAGCGGGGAGCCCTACAATGAGCAGTTCTTC. Translating gives CASSERSGEPYNEQFF.

This chain connects TRBV4-2 to TRBJ2-7; 8 positions match TRBD2. CDR3 length equals 16 residues. Germline CDR1 reads LGHNA; CDR2 reads YNFKEQ. V dropped 1 base and J dropped 2; count of bases not matched to a gene: 7. Here the CDR3 reads CASSQGSGGTTYEQYF. CDR3 in DNA: TGTGCCAGCAGCCAAGGATCGGGGGGGACTACCTACGAGCAGTACTTC.

The V and J genes are TRBV27 and TRBJ2-6; 8 bases are a match to TRBD2. The CDR3 has 16 amino acids. J lost 3 bases, V lost 3 bases, and 4 bases had no gene match. In germline, CDR1 is MNHEY, CDR2 SMNVEV (reference sequence). Here the CDR3 DNA reads TGTGCCAGCAGTTTTGGAGCGGGAGTTGGGGCCAACGTCCTGACTTTC. Translated: CASSFGAGVGANVLTF.

This chain joins TRBV9 and TRBJ2-5; D may be TRBD2 (5 bases). V lost 4 bases to trimming and J lost 2 bases, with 12 bases between them. The germline CDR1 and CDR2 sequences are SGDLS and YYNGEE. This CDR3 has 14 residues. CDR3 region: CASSSRTVQETQYF. The CDR3 DNA follows: TGTGCCAGCAGCTCCCGGACTGTTCAAGAGACCCAGTACTTC.

The chain recombines TRBV28 with TRBJ2-1; perhaps TRBD1 as D (6 bases). CDR1 is MDHEN, CDR2 SYDVKM, per germline. The CDR3 contains 12 residues. V lost 10 bases to trimming and J lost 8 bases, with 15 bases between them. CDR3 region: CATWTVEDEQFF. CDR3 sequence (DNA): TGTGCCACCTGGACAGTGGAGGATGAGCAGTTCTTC. Full variable domain (rest looked up from reference TRBV28 and TRBJ2-1): DVKVTQSSRYLVKRTGEKVFLECVQDMDHENMFWYRQDPGLGLRLIYFSYDVKMKEKGDIPEGYSVSREKKERFSLILESASTNQTSMYLCATWTVEDEQFFGPGTRLTVL.

The rearrangement links TRBV19 to TRBJ2-5; TRBD2 matches at 14 bases. Germline lookup yields CDR1 LNHDA and CDR2 SQIVND (reference sequence). This CDR3 has 17 residues. V shed 3 bases, J shed 2 bases, and the junction held 5 bases outside the gene matches. CDR3 coding DNA: TGTGCCAGTAGTATCGTAGGACTAGCGGGAGGTCAAGAGACCCAGTACTTC. This sequence encodes CASSIVGLAGGQETQYF.

The genes are TRBV6-5 and TRBJ2-3; TRBD2 agrees at 12 bases. Germline V gene sequence: CDR1 MNHEY, CDR2 SVGAGI. CDR3 length equals 15 residues. Germline trimming cut 6 bases from V and 4 bases from J; bases unmatched to any gene: 5. CDR3 sequence reads: CASSQTSGSPDTQYF. CDR3 bases: TGTGCCAGCAGCCAGACTAGCGGGAGCCCAGATACGCAGTATTTT.

The CDR3 coding sequence is TGTGCCAGCAGTTTGGGGGAGGGGGACTACGAGCAGTACTTC. Translated: CASSLGEGDYEQYF. The chain couples TRBV28 to TRBJ2-7; perhaps TRBD2 as D (7 bases). CDR1 is MDHEN and CDR2 is SYDVKM in the germline V gene. V dropped 3 bases and J dropped 3 bases, with 12 bases sitting between them. The CDR3 has 14 amino acids.

This chain uses TRBV30 with TRBJ2-2; perhaps TRBD1 as D (6 bases). This CDR3 region has 15 residues. Germline CDR1 GTSNPN, CDR2 SVGIG (reference sequence). The V end lost 3 bases, the J end lost 5 bases, and 16 bases lay between the germline ends. The CDR3 nucleotides are TGTGCCTGGAGACAACAGGGTGTCGGAACCGGGGAGCTGTTTTTT. As protein: CAWRQQGVGTGELFF.